This TCR beta chain originates from a study of blood T cell repertoires in COVID-19. Looking at the study overall: Donors in the United States, Italy and Spain gave samples during acute or convalescent COVID-19.

The V gene end was trimmed by 3 bases and the J gene end by 4 bases; junction bases not matched to a gene: 4. CDR1 and CDR2 (germline): LGHNA, YNFKEQ. The CDR3 is 14 amino acids. TCRdb keeps only in-frame clones here, not all; method: immunoSEQ multiplex PCR. The table has some 250,000 clones, around 80% seen once. The source of this sequence is a man in his fifties or sixties with acute or convalescent COVID-19. The specimen sequenced was peripheral blood. The rearrangement links TRBV4-2 to TRBJ2-7, with 9 bases matching TRBD1. CDR3 region: CASSQGTGRYEQYF. The DNA for the CDR3 is TGTGCCAGCAGCCAGGGGACAGGGAGGTACGAGCAGTACTTC.